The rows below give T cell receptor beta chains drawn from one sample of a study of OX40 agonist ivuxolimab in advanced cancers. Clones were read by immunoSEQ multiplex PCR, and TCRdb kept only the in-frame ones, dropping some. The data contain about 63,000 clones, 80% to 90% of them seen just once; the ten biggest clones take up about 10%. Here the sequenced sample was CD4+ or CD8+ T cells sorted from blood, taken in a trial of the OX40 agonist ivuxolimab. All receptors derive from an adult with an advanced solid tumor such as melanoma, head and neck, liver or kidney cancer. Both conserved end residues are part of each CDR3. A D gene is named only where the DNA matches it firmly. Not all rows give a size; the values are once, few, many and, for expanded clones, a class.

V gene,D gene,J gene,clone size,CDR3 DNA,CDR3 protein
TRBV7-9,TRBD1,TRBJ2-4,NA,TGTGCCAGCAGCCGGACAGGGATGACCAAAAACATTCAGTACTTC,CASSRTGMTKNIQYF
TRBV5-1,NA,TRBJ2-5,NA,TGCGCCAGCAGCGTCGGACTTCTAGAGACCCAGTACTTC,CASSVGLLETQYF
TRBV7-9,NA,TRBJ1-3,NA,TGTGCCAGCAGCTTAGGAGGGGCTGGAAACACCATATATTTT,CASSLGGAGNTIYF
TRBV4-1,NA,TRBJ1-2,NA,TGCGCCAGCAGCCCGAGACGCTATGGCTACACCTTC,CASSPRRYGYTF
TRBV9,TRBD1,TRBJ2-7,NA,TGTGCCAGCAGCGGGTCGGACAGGGGCGTCGAGCAGTACTTC,CASSGSDRGVEQYF
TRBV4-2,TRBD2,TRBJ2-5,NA,TGTGCCAGCAGCCAAGTCGGGACTAGCGGTGCCTGGACCCAGTACTTC,CASSQVGTSGAWTQYF
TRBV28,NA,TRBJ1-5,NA,TGTGCCAGCAGGAGTAGCAATCAGCCCCAGCATTTT,CASRSSNQPQHF
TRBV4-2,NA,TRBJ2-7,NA,TGTGCCAGCAGCCAAGCCGGGACTGCCAGGGGATACGAGCAGTACTTC,CASSQAGTARGYEQYF
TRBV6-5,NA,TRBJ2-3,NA,TGTGCCAGCAGCCCGTTAGATGGCACAGATACGCAGTATTTT,CASSPLDGTDTQYF
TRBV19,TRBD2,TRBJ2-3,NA,TGTGCCAGTAGTCTGGGACTAGCGGTCTCCACAGATACGCAGTATTTT,CASSLGLAVSTDTQYF
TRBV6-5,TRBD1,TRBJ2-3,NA,TGTGCCAGCAGTTACTCTCCGACAGGGATCACAGATACGCAGTATTTT,CASSYSPTGITDTQYF
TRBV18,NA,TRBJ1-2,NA,TGTGCCAGCTCACCATTAGCACAGAACTATGGCTACACCTTC,CASSPLAQNYGYTF
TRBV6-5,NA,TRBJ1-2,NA,TGTGCCAGCAGTCGGACAGCCACTAACTATGGCTACACCTTC,CASSRTATNYGYTF
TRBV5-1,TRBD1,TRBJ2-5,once,TGCGCCAGCAGCTTGGGACAGGGCGAATACGTGGAGACCCAGTACTTC,CASSLGQGEYVETQYF
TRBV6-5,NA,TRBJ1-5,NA,TGTGCCAGCAGCCCCGGCCTGTATAGCAATCAGCCCCAGCATTTT,CASSPGLYSNQPQHF
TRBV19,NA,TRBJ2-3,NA,TGTGCCAGTAGTATATCTGACCTCAGCACAGATACGCAGTATTTT,CASSISDLSTDTQYF
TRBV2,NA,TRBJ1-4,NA,TGTGCCAGCAGGCAGGGGACTTCTAATGAAAAACTGTTTTTT,CASRQGTSNEKLFF
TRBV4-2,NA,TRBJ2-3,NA,TGTGCCAGCAGCCAATTAGCTGATCCAGATACGCAGTATTTT,CASSQLADPDTQYF
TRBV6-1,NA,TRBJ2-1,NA,TGTGCCAGCAGTGATGCCAGCGGGTCCTACAATGAGCAGTTCTTC,CASSDASGSYNEQFF
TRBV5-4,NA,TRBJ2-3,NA,TGTGCCAGCAGCCACCGAGAGGATAGCTCTAGCACAGATACGCAGTATTTT,CASSHREDSSSTDTQYF
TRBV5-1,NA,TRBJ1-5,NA,TGCGCCAGCAGCTTGGAAAGGGGAGCCGGTCAGCCCCAGCATTTT,CASSLERGAGQPQHF
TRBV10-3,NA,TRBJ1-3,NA,TGTGCCATCAGTGAACAACGGGACATTACACACCATATATTT,CAISEQRDITHHIF
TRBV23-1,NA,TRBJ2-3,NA,TGCGCCGGACTTAGGGTCGGGGACACAGATACGCAGTATTTT,CAGLRVGDTDTQYF